Following are 11 T cell receptor beta chains from one sample sequenced in a study of T-cell memory formation after mild COVID-19. One entry per CDR3 protein, called by TCRdb with MiXCR from the 5' RACE reads. Here the sample spans 350,000 or so distinct CDR3 sequences, approximately 13% being singletons. The specimen sequenced was PBMCs or a T cell subset sorted from them (not recorded which). These receptors were taken from a young man who had mild COVID-19 (a few samples of this study predate the infection). Cell type and time point are not known.

This clonotype showed up just a few times. V usage is TRBV7-2 and J usage is TRBJ1-5; D remains unclear. The CDR3 totals 13 residues. Between the trimmed V and J ends, which lost 5 bases and 10 bases, there was a span of 15 bases. CDR1 and CDR2 (germline): SGHTA, FQGNSA. CDR3 sequence reads: CASSTFSRDPQHF. CDR3 nucleotide sequence: TGTGCCAGCAGCACGTTCTCCCGGGATCCCCAGCATTTT.

This clonotype appeared many times. The V gene is TRBV20-1, the J gene TRBJ2-1; 7 bases line up with TRBD2. The CDR3 is 15 residues long. The germline CDR1 and CDR2 sequences are DFQATT and SNEGSKA (reference sequence). The V gene end was trimmed by 0 bases and the J gene end by 7 bases; junction bases not matched to a gene: 9. The CDR3 reads CSARDPRGGRNEQFF. Here the CDR3 DNA reads TGCAGTGCTAGAGATCCCCGCGGGGGAAGGAATGAGCAGTTCTTC.

The chain joins TRBV4-1 to TRBJ1-4; D remains unclear. In germline, CDR1 is MGHRA, CDR2 YSYEKL. This CDR3 is built from 15 residues. The V gene lost 4 bases and the J gene lost 4 bases, with 13 bases spanning the gap. The CDR3 DNA is TGCGCCAGCAGCCGCCCCGAGGCGGATAATGAAAAACTGTTTTTT. Its translation is CASSRPEADNEKLFF.

In its sample, this clonotype was seen a few times. The chain links TRBV20-1 to TRBJ2-3, with 7 nucleotides matching TRBD2. The CDR3 runs to 14 residues. Germline CDR1 is DFQATT and CDR2 is SNEGSKA (reference sequence). Trimming took 6 bases from V and 6 from J; bases not matched to a gene: 12. Here the CDR3 DNA reads TGCAGTGCCGCCGGGGGGACTCCTGGGGATACGCAGTATTTT. Encoded protein: CSAAGGTPGDTQYF.

The CDR3 loop is CASSSGLSGPYEQYF. The CDR3 DNA follows: TGTGCCAGCAGTTCAGGTCTAAGCGGGCCCTACGAGCAGTACTTC. This chain uses TRBV12-3 or TRBV12-4 with TRBJ2-7; perhaps TRBD2 as D (6 bases). This CDR3 spans 15 amino acids. The germline V and J ends were trimmed by 4 bases and 2 bases, with 15 bases remaining between them.

The CDR3, as DNA: TGTGCCAGCAGCGTAGAAGGGGGGCGCAATCAGCCCCAGCATTTT. This encodes CASSVEGGRNQPQHF. The chain carries TRBV9 and TRBJ1-5; weak D call: TRBD1 (6 bases). Germline V gives CDR1 SGDLS, CDR2 YYNGEE. The CDR3 is 15 residues long. V was clipped by 0 bases and J by 2 bases, with 9 bases between them.

This clonotype was observed many times. The gene calls are TRBV11-2 and TRBJ2-7; the match to TRBD2 covers 7 bases. Germline loops: CDR1 SGHAT, CDR2 FQNNGV. This CDR3 is built from 13 residues. The V gene end was trimmed by 4 bases and the J gene end by 6 bases; junction bases not matched to a gene: 6. The DNA of the CDR3 is TGTGCCAGCAGCTGGTCGGGGAGGGGCGAGCAGTACGTC. Its protein is CASSWSGRGEQYV.

Many counts were recorded for this clonotype. The chain carries TRBV27 and TRBJ1-1; D gene uncertain. The CDR3 is 13 residues long. Germline V gene data show CDR1 as MNHEY and CDR2 as SMNVEV (reference sequence). Trimming removed 3 bases from V and 1 base from J, with 6 bases in between. This CDR3 reads CASSFNPNTEAFF. The CDR3 nucleotides are TGTGCCAGCAGTTTCAACCCGAACACTGAAGCTTTCTTT.

V gene TRBV5-6 combines with J gene TRBJ1-6; TRBD1 might be the D (5 bases). The CDR3 totals 15 residues. The V gene's germline CDR1 is SGHDT and CDR2 YYEEEE. The V end was cut by 0 bases, the J end by 6 bases, with 10 bases between. In DNA form, the CDR3 reads TGTGCCAGCAGCTTGGTAGGGCAGGGTAATTCACCCCTCCACTTT. Translating gives CASSLVGQGNSPLHF.

This clonotype was counted only a few times. The J gene is TRBJ2-2, the V gene TRBV5-1; D is possibly TRBD2 (6 bases). The V gene's germline CDR1 is SGHRS and CDR2 YFSETQ. This CDR3 is built from 16 residues. V lost 0 bases and J 4 bases, leaving 13 bases between the germline ends. The CDR3 DNA reads TGCGCCAGCAGCTTGGACGGGGGTTGGGGCACCGGGGAGCTGTTTTTT. Its translation: CASSLDGGWGTGELFF.

This clonotype showed up many times. The chain links TRBV7-2 to TRBJ2-3; 8 nucleotides agree with TRBD2. The germline gives CDR1 SGHTA, CDR2 FQGNSA. The J segment lost 0 bases and the V segment lost 7 bases, leaving 6 bases of the junction unmatched. The CDR3 contains 15 residues. In DNA, the CDR3 is TGTGCCAGCATCCGGGGGGGCTCTAGCACAGATACGCAGTATTTT. This sequence encodes CASIRGGSSTDTQYF.